This T cell receptor (beta chain) was retrieved from a study of cytomegalovirus exposure and HLA in healthy donors (dated by TCRdb to the late 2010s). Notes on the research overall: In an earlier analysis of under 600 of the donors, less than 350 Gb of sequence data and about 110 million unique TCR beta sequences from approximately 180 million T cells were reported. The study was designed to test whether signatures of past pathogen exposure could be identified by cataloging public T cell receptors. Among the roughly 400 genotyped donors, approximately 77% belonged to the genetic ancestry cluster associated with self-reported Caucasian donors. In a later genetic analysis, genome-wide SNP genotypes for about three fifths of the roughly 670 donors were used, and that subset was treated as a discovery cohort. Both class I and class II loci were covered by HLA typing, at four-digit resolution. To predict cytomegalovirus infection status, the study combined high-throughput TCR immunosequencing, statistical association of individual TCRs with disease status, and machine learning. An earlier analysis of nearly 600 of the donors applied high-throughput TCR beta sequencing to assess whether each TCR beta V gene segment acted as functional or pseudogenic. Donor age, sex, ethnicity and CMV serostatus were compiled together with the repertoire data. On average, over 200,000 unique TCR beta nucleotide sequences were sequenced per donor among about 400 genotyped donors of the cohort, with roughly 18% of those sequences being non-productive. Typing coverage differed by locus: A, B, C, DRB1 and DQB1 were typed in roughly 629-630 donors, DQA1 in 500 to 550, DPA1 in 600 to 610, and DPB1 in around 440. All discovery cohort repertoires had been generated using a single sequencing platform. In a later analysis, previously published TCR beta repertoires from several hundred donors were re-analyzed and high-resolution HLA genotyping was added so that TCR occurrence patterns could be studied. Using immunosequencing, the study profiled T cell repertoires from 666 subjects and related those repertoires to cytomegalovirus serostatus. Rather than drawing on any new phenotypic data, the later analysis identified candidate immune exposures from TCR beta sequences and the way those sequences occurred across donors. Several DR-DQ haplotypes were treated as single units for association and clustering because of strong linkage in the cohort. Along with the roughly 670-subject first cohort, a separate validation cohort of some 130 different subjects was used. An early release covering 550 to 700 HLA-typed donors comprised about 300 gigabases of sequencing data and around 80 million unique TCR sequences.

The CDR3 spans 16 residues, from the cysteine through the phenylalanine. The CDR3 DNA has 48 bases and is translated from base 1. CDR1 and CDR2 were assigned from the germline V gene as SGHAT and FQNNGV. Relative to germline, V is 6 bases shorter and J is 0 bases shorter, with 15 bases between their ends. The cohort was made up of 500 to 800 healthy bone marrow donors. At the time of sampling, every cohort member was nominally healthy, though immune exposures that went unrecorded were likely present. CMV serostatus was recorded as positive for about 300 and negative for about 50% of the 666 cohort members, whereas no CMV serostatus was recorded for the donor in question. Every donor gave a peripheral blood sample, and the peripheral blood mononuclear cells from that sample were used for TCR beta sequencing. Genomic DNA extraction from the blood cell samples was performed with the Qiagen DNeasy Blood Extraction Kit.

Study-wide findings and limitations: Compared with the approximately 600-donor mean, donors in an Asian-associated ancestry cluster had fewer N-insertions in productive TCRs, according to a later genetic analysis. In a later genetic analysis, a missense DCLRE1C variant was associated with V-gene and J-gene trimming of TCR beta chains, and the association was replicated in an independent cohort. Correlated functional status among segregating V segments might reflect linkage disequilibrium, but an unknown experimental factor could not be ruled out. The study gave a list of 150 to 200 TCR beta chains associated with cytomegalovirus. A later analysis reported that several top co-occurrence clusters appeared linked to parvovirus B19, influenza, CMV and Epstein-Barr virus. Strong co-occurrence of HLA alleles, especially DR and DQ, made assigning TCR associations to individual alleles difficult. Most TCR sequences were observed very rarely across donors, whereas some public TCRs were present in many individuals. A cluster of highly shared sequence variants was judged likely to be a technical artifact of the sequencing pipeline. Presence/absence analyses assumed roughly uniform sequencing depth across donors, an assumption that may not hold. A later analysis found that most CMV-associated TCR beta chains appeared HLA-restricted, with HLA associations seemingly driven largely by CMV exposure. According to a later analysis, TCR association rates differed among HLA loci, with DRB1 alleles showing the most associated TCRs and HLA-C alleles showing the fewest. Compared with equally common non-associated chains, HLA-associated TCR beta chains in a later analysis were more clonally expanded and had lower generation probabilities. At a false discovery rate of 0.05, a later analysis linked 15,000 to 20,000 TCR beta sequences to specific HLA alleles. Cytomegalovirus status was reported to be diagnosed by the classifier with high specificity and sensitivity in both the original and validation cohorts. In this cohort, only TCR beta chains were sequenced, and detectable features were limited by the absence of alpha or paired-chain data. A further reported finding was that TCR beta sequences accurately predicted the HLA-A and HLA-B alleles for most subjects in the first cohort. An earlier analysis of 587 of the donors showed that most TCR beta V segments appeared in productive rearrangements either about 87% or about 30% of the time, which broadly matched IMGT annotations. Because HLA typing was missing for some donors at each locus, association tests included only the typed subset. The only immune exposure information available for the cohort was CMV serostatus. A few of the identified cytomegalovirus-associated TCR beta chains were confirmed in vitro to be specific for cytomegalovirus antigens. The 87-base-pair reads could not distinguish some IMGT-functional V segments, including TRBV6-2 and TRBV6-3, so those segments were excluded. It was suggested by the authors that the approach could potentially be generalized to other disease states and immunological phenotypes. About 15 rarely observed V segments, including chromosome 9 orphons, were excluded from the earlier analysis of some 590 of the donors because counts were too low.

The protocol used for the library was the immunoSEQ multiplex PCR assay. The multiplex PCR relied on a mix of 60 forward primers for TCR Vbeta segments and 13 reverse primers for TCR Jbeta segments. A multiplex PCR assay on genomic DNA amplified the CDR3 region of rearranged TCR beta genes. On the Illumina HiSeq System, the amplified TCR beta libraries were sequenced as 87-base-pair reads. In the original analysis: In a later analysis, approximately 74 million unique TCR beta chains were counted across the approximately 640 repertoires, and around 10 million of these chains were shared by at least two donors. To remove PCR and sequencing errors, raw reads were error-corrected and collapsed into unique sequences using a nearest-neighbor algorithm that merged closely related sequences. To assign V, D and J gene segments, CDR3 sequences were aligned to IMGT reference sequences. For a sequence to be retained, at least a six-nucleotide match to both a V gene segment and a J gene segment was required. Rearrangements were called productive when the CDR3 lacked stop codons and stayed in frame with V and J; all others were non-productive. CDR3 was defined by IMGT convention, running from the second conserved V-encoded cysteine to the conserved J-encoded phenylalanine. Sequences without an unambiguous match to a single V gene segment were excluded from the earlier analysis of a few hundred of the donors. In an earlier analysis of 450 to 700 of the donors, V segments were called functional above 56.7% productive rearrangements and were called segregating when the between-donor standard deviation exceeded 5%. A statistical classification framework was built for diagnosing cytomegalovirus status from the catalog of TCR beta chain sequences. In a later analysis, TCR nucleotide sequences were compared against IMGT/GENE-DB human TR gene sequences so that V and J genes could be assigned. Using the TCRdist pipeline, a later analysis assigned CDR3 sequences along with most-parsimonious VDJ recombination scenarios. In a later analysis, each TCR beta chain was defined by its CDR3 amino acid sequence together with its V-gene family, and reads without a unique V-gene family were excluded. To address suspected cross-contamination and a sequencing artifact, a later analysis removed 592 highly shared, low-generation-probability nucleotide sequences. In a later analysis, a clonal expansion index for each public chain was calculated from normalized within-repertoire ranks of inferred template counts. In a later analysis, generation probabilities were computed with a VDJ recombination model fitted to out-of-frame rearrangements, and the resulting probabilities were checked against IGoR. A later analysis scored TCR-TCR, TCR-HLA and TCR-CMV co-occurrence with hypergeometric tests, applying a repertoire-size bias correction to TCR pairs. In a later analysis, false discovery rates were estimated by permuting HLA or CMV assignments 20 times. In a later analysis, co-occurring TCRs were grouped using DBSCAN, and TCRdist sequence similarity was added for clustering within HLA-allele-positive subsets. For co-occurrence clustering, repertoires with fewer than 30,000 or more than 120,000 public chains were excluded, along with roughly 5 repertoires with anomalous nucleotide sharing. The table comes from immuneACCESS by way of TCRdb, which keeps in-frame sequences with V and J called. Part of the clones is missing from these tables; in studies checked, under half for an unresolved V gene and the rest for unknown reasons. V and J calls and clone size come straight from that table; D and trimming were deduced from the DNA. A total of fewer than 200,000 clones appear in this sample, roughly 80% of them only once. In total, the top ten clones hold 1.5% to 2% of the sample.

As regards this clone: The target of this receptor is not known. No base quality information exists; no much larger clone differs at one position.

What was sequenced was PBMCs. The chain links TRBV11-2 with TRBJ1-3; TRBD1 is perhaps the D gene, given 6 matching bases. This clonotype originated in a human donor in good health. The nucleotides read TGTGCCAGCAGTTGGCCGGGGGGCTACTCTGGAAACACCATATATTTT. Its protein reads: CASSWPGGYSGNTIYF.